The T cell receptor beta chain under discussion was sequenced for a study of shared clonotypes between healthy human individuals. Replicate sorted-subset PCRs were loaded with 150 to 250 ng DNA, tens of thousands of T cell genomes. Clones were sequenced by immunoSEQ multiplex PCR, and TCRdb holds only the in-frame ones, with some missing. The sample contains over a million clones, more than 65% of which appear only once. Healthy HIV-negative adults with no recent acute infections or vaccinations were recruited as donors. Trimming removed 0 bases from V and 2 bases from J, with 10 bases in between. The CDR3 length is 14 residues. Germline CDR1 reads SQVTM; CDR2 reads ANQGSEA.

Sequenced material: memory CD4+ T cells sorted from blood. The sample's subset: CD45RA-negative fraction. The TCR sequence derives from a man between 18 and 29 years old in good health. The V and J genes are TRBV29-1 and TRBJ1-2; tentative D call: TRBD1 (5 bases). Here the CDR3 reads CSVEDQGENYGYTF. The CDR3 DNA sequence: TGCAGCGTTGAAGATCAAGGGGAGAACTATGGCTACACCTTC.